This T cell receptor (beta chain) was sequenced in a study of beta chain features in type 1 diabetes. Overall study results and limits: Patients and controls would be equally affected if PCR favored shorter templates. Naive, central memory and Treg TCRB repertoires appeared more alike in patients than in healthy donors. Moderate but significant shortening of TCRB CDR3s was recorded in all four CD4+ subsets from Type 1 diabetes patients. Cells expressing TCR highly could be over-represented by cDNA sequencing.

V was pared by 3 bases and J by 7 bases, with 7 bases between. Germline V gives CDR1 SGHTA, CDR2 FQGNSA. The CDR3 length is 12 residues. Sorting with CD45RO/CCR7/CD25/CD127/CD95/CD27 yielded naive, central memory, regulatory and stem-like memory CD4+ cells. This clone has just a few counts. The antigen is undetermined. Since all of the isolated RNA was reverse transcribed, expressed TCRB transcripts were what got sequenced. TCRdb's table, derived via immunoSEQ multiplex PCR, lists solely in-frame clones and lacks some. Counted here are about 130,000 clones, approximately 10% occurring once; the ten biggest clones make up 0.75%.

The clonotype was recovered from a man younger than 40 with type 1 diabetes. The sample consisted of central memory CD4+ T cells from blood. The chain carries TRBV7-2 and TRBJ1-5; possibly TRBD1 for D (6 bases). CDR3 nucleotides: TGTGCCAGCAGCTTGCAGGGGCAGCCCCAGCATTTT. Protein sequence: CASSLQGQPQHF.